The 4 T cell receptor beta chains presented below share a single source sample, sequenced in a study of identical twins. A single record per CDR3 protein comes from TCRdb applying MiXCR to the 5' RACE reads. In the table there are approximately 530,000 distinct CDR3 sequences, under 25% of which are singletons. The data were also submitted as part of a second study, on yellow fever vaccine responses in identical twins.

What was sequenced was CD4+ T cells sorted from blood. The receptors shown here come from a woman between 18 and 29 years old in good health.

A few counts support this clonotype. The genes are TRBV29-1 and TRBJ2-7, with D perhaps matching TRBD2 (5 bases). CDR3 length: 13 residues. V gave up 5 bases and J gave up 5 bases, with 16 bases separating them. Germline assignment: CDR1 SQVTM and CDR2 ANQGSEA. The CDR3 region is CSVQRLAENEQYF. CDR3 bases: TGCAGCGTTCAAAGGCTAGCAGAGAACGAGCAGTACTTC.

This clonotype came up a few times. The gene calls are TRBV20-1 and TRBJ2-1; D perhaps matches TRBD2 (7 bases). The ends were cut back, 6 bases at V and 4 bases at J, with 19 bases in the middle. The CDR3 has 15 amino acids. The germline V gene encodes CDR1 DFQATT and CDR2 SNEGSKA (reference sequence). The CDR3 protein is CSAGGLGAVYNEQFF. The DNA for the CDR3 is TGCAGTGCCGGGGGGTTGGGGGCGGTTTACAATGAGCAGTTCTTC.

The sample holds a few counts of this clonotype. The CDR3: CASSSRVINYGYTF. CDR3 DNA: TGTGCCAGCAGCTCCCGGGTCATTAACTATGGCTACACCTTC. The chain employs TRBV12-3 or TRBV12-4 and TRBJ1-2, with D unclear. This CDR3 is 14 amino acids long. Trimming removed 6 bases at V and 1 base at J, with 12 bases between.

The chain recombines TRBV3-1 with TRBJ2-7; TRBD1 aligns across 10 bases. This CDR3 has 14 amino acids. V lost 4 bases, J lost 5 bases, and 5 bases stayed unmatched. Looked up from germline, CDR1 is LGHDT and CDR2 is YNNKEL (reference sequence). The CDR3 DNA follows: TGTGCCAGCAGCCTGGGGACAGGGGCCCACGAGCAGTACTTC. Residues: CASSLGTGAHEQYF.